This T cell receptor (beta chain) was observed in a study of sequential checkpoint blockade in melanoma. In the study overall: Arm A got nivolumab then ipilimumab; arm B the reverse, 1:1. Each arm's sequence ended with maintenance nivolumab.

Treatment indicated: randomized to nivolumab then ipilimumab (arm A) or the reverse (arm B). No patient had prior DNA-damaging chemotherapy. Live CD3+CD8+ CD19− CD56− cells were sorted from PBMCs. This CDR3 spans 17 amino acids. Deletions cut 3 bases from V and 0 bases from J, with 15 bases between. From germline, CDR1 is MDHEN and CDR2 SYDVKM. Sequencing used immunoSEQ multiplex PCR; TCRdb keeps in-frame clones, though not all of them. Of tens of thousands of clones in the sample, about 83% were seen once. The receptor comes from a human donor with melanoma. The V gene is TRBV28, the J gene TRBJ1-5, with D perhaps TRBD1 (6 bases). The sequencing used CD8+ T cells sorted from blood (inferred from file names), collected from a patient given nivolumab and ipilimumab in sequence. CDR3 in amino acids: CASSFYPGADSNQPQHF. CDR3 bases: TGTGCCAGCAGTTTTTACCCAGGGGCTGATAGCAATCAGCCCCAGCATTTT.